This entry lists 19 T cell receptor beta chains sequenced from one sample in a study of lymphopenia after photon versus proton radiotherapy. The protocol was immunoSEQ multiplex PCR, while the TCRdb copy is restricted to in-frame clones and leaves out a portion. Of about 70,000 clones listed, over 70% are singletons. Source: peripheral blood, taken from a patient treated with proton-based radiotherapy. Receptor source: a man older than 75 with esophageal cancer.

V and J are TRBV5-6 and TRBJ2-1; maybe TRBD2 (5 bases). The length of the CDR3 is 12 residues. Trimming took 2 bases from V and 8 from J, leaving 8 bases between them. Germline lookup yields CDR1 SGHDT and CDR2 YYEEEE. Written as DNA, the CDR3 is TGTGCCAGCAGCTTTACGGGATATGAGCAGTTCTTC. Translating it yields CASSFTGYEQFF.

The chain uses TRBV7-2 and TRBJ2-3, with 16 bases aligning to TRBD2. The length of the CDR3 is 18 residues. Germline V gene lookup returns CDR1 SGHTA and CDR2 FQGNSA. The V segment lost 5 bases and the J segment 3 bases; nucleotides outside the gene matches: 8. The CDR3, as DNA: TGTGCCAGCAGCCAGGGACTAGCGGGAGGGCCCATGACAGATACGCAGTATTTT. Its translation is CASSQGLAGGPMTDTQYF.

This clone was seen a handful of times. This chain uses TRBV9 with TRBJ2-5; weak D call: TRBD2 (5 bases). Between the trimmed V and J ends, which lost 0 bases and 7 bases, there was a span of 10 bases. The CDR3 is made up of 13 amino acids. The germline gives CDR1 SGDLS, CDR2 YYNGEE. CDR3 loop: CASSVADWATQYF. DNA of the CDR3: TGTGCCAGCAGCGTAGCGGACTGGGCGACCCAGTACTTC.

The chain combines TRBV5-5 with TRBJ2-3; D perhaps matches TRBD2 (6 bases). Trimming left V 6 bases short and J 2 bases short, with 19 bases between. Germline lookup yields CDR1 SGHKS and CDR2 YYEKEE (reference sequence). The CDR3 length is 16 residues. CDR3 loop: CASKVGRGTTTDTQYF. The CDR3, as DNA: TGTGCCAGCAAAGTGGGGCGCGGGACCACCACAGATACGCAGTATTTT.

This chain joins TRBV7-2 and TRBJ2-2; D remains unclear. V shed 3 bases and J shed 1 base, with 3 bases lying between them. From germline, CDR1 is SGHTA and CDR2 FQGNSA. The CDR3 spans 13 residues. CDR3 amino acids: CASSFGNTGELFF. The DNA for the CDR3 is TGTGCCAGCAGCTTCGGGAACACCGGGGAGCTGTTTTTT.

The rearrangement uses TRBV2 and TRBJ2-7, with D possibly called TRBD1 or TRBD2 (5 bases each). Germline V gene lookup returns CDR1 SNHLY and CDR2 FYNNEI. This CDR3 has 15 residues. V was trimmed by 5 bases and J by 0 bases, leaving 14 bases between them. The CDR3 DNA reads TGTGCCAGCAGTCTGGGACGACCGAGCTCCTACGAGCAGTACTTC. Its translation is CASSLGRPSSYEQYF.

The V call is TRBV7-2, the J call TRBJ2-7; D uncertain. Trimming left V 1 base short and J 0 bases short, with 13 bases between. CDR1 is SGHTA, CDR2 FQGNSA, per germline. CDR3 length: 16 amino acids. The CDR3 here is CASSLDASDTSYEQYF. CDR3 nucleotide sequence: TGTGCCAGCAGCTTAGACGCCTCCGACACCTCCTACGAGCAGTACTTC.

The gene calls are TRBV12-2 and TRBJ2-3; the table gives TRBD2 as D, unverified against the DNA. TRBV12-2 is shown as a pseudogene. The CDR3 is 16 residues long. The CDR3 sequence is CASRLRIGTVTDTQYF. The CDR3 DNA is TGTGCAAGTCGCTTAAGGATCGGGACTGTCACAGATACGCAGTATTTT.

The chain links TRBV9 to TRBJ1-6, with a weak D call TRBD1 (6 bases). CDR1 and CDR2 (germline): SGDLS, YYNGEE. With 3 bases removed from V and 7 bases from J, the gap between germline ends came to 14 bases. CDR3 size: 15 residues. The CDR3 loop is CASSATTGGNSPLHF. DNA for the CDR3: TGTGCCAGCAGCGCAACGACAGGAGGGAATTCACCCCTCCACTTT.

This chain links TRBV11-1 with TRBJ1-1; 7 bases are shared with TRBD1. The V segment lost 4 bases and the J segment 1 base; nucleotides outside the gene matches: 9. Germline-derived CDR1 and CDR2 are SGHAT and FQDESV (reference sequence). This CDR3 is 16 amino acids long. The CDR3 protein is CASSSQPAGGNTEAFF. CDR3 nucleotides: TGTGCCAGCAGCTCTCAGCCGGCAGGGGGGAACACTGAAGCTTTCTTT.

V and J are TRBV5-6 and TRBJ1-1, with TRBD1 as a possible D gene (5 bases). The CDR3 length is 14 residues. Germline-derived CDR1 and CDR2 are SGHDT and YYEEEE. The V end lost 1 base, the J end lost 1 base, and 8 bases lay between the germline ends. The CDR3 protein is CASSLLDRNTEAFF. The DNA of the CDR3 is TGTGCCAGCAGCTTGCTCGACAGGAACACTGAAGCTTTCTTT.

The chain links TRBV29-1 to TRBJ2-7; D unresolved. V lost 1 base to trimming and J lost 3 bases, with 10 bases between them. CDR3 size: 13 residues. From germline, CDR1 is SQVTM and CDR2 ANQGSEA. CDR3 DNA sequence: TGCAGCGTTGAAGGAGGACCGATCTACGAGCAGTACTTC. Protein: CSVEGGPIYEQYF.

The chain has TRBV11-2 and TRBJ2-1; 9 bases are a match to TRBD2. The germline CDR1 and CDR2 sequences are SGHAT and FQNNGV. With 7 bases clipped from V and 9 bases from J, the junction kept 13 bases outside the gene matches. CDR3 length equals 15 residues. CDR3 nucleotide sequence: TGTGCCAGCACCAGGGCGGGAGGGTATGGTGGTGAGCAGTTCTTC. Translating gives CASTRAGGYGGEQFF.

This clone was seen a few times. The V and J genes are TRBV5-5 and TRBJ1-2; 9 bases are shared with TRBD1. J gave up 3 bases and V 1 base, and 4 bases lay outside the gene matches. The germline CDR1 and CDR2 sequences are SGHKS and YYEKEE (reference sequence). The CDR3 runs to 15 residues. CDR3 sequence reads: CASSLQRTGDYGYTF. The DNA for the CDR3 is TGTGCCAGCAGCTTGCAGAGGACAGGGGACTATGGCTACACCTTC. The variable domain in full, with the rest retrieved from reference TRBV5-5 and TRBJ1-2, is DAGVTQSPTHLIKTRGQQVTLRCSPISGHKSVSWYQQVLGQGPQFIFQYYEKEERGRGNFPDRFSARQFPNYSSELNVNALLLGDSALYLCASSLQRTGDYGYTFGSGTRLTVV.

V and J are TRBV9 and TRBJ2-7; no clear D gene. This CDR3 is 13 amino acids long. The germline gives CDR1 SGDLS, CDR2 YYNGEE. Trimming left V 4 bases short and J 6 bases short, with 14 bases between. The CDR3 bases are TGTGCCAGCAGCCCAGAACCCTCCCGCGAGCAGTACTTC. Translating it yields CASSPEPSREQYF.

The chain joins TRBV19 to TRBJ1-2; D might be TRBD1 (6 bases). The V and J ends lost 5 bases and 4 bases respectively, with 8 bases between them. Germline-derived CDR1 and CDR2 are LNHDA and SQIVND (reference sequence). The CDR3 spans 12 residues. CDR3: CASSWTAYGYTF. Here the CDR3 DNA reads TGTGCCAGTAGTTGGACAGCCTATGGCTACACCTTC.

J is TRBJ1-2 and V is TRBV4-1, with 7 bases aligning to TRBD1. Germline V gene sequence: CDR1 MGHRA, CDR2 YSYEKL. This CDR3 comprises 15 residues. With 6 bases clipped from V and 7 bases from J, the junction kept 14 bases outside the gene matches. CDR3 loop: CASRKQGLPPFGYTF. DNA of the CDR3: TGCGCCAGCAGAAAACAGGGGCTACCACCCTTTGGCTACACCTTC.

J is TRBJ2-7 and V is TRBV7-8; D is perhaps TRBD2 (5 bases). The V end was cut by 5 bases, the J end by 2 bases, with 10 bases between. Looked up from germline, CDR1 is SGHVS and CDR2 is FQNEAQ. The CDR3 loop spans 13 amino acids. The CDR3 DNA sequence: TGTGCCAGCAGCCAGGAGCGGACCTACGAGCAGTACTTC. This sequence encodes CASSQERTYEQYF.

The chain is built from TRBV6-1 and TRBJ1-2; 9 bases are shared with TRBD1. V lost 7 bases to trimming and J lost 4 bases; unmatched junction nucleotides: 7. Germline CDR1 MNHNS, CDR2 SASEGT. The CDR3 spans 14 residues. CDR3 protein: CASIGDRDFYGYTF. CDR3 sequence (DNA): TGTGCCAGCATCGGGGACAGGGACTTCTATGGCTACACCTTC.